This TCR beta chain was identified in a study of cytomegalovirus exposure and HLA in healthy donors. Study-wide findings and caveats: The dataset shows that most TCR sequences were rare, while some public TCRs occurred in many donors. Listed as cytomegalovirus-associated were around 160 TCR beta chains. Follow-up analysis seemed to connect common viral pathogens with several of the most significant clusters identified.

The primer mix had 60 Vbeta and 13 Jbeta primers. In the authors' methods: As a later analysis found, there were approximately 80 million unique TCR beta chains, of which roughly 11 million were shared. Profiled with immunoSEQ multiplex PCR; TCRdb holds only in-frame clones, not every one. Clone size and the V and J calls come from that table; the DNA yielded D and trimming. Here the sample spans some 190,000 clones, 87% being singletons. The CDR3 runs to 15 residues. V shed 5 bases, J shed 4 bases, and the junction held 6 bases outside the gene matches. Germline lookup yields CDR1 MNHEY and CDR2 SVGAGI. This clone was recorded a few times. Its antigen is not identified.

Sequencing was carried out using PBMCs. The sequence derives from a man between 25 and 39 years old in good health and CMV-seronegative. The J gene is TRBJ1-4, the V gene TRBV6-5; 8 bases are shared with TRBD1. The CDR3 region has the DNA TGTGCCAGCAGTAGGACAGGGTTGGGTAATGAAAAACTGTTTTTT. This sequence encodes CASSRTGLGNEKLFF.